Below are 17 T cell receptor beta chains sequenced from a single sample in a study of identical twins. TCRdb itself ran the 5' RACE reads through MiXCR, one entry per CDR3 protein. Of just under 650,000 distinct CDR3 sequences in the sample, about 7.1% were seen once. This same sample was also part of a study on yellow fever vaccine responses in identical twins.

The sample consisted of PBMCs. Receptors were obtained from a woman under 30 in good health.

This clonotype has only a few counts. This chain joins TRBV20-1 and TRBJ1-1, with TRBD1 matching 7 bases. CDR1 is DFQATT, CDR2 SNEGSKA, per germline (reference sequence). Trimming took 2 bases from V and 4 from J; bases not matched to a gene: 7. The CDR3 spans 14 residues. CDR3 sequence reads: CSARKGAQGTEAFF. The CDR3 DNA reads TGCAGTGCTAGAAAGGGGGCCCAGGGCACTGAAGCTTTCTTT.

This clonotype was recorded many times. The CDR3 loop reads CASSQDARPPYTF. In DNA form, the CDR3 reads TGTGCCAGCAGCCAAGATGCCAGGCCCCCCTACACCTTC. The chain is built from TRBV3-1 and TRBJ1-2, with D hard to call. This CDR3 contains 13 residues. CDR1 is LGHDT and CDR2 is YNNKEL in the germline V gene (reference sequence). With 0 bases removed from V and 10 bases from J, the gap between germline ends came to 12 bases.

V and J are TRBV29-1 and TRBJ1-1, with 7 bases that match TRBD1. The CDR3 covers 13 residues. Losses at the gene ends were 6 bases for V and 4 bases for J; bases not matched to a gene: 8. Germline V CDR1 and CDR2: SQVTM, ANQGSEA. The CDR3 protein is CSVNRGGGTEAFF. The CDR3 nucleotides are TGCAGCGTCAACAGGGGCGGGGGCACTGAAGCTTTCTTT.

The chain employs TRBV29-1 and TRBJ1-2; 8 nucleotides align to TRBD1. Trimming cost V 3 bases and J 4 bases; bases outside gene matches: 4. Germline V gives CDR1 SQVTM, CDR2 ANQGSEA. The CDR3 has 13 amino acids. The CDR3 loop reads CSVDAGGGYGYTF. In nucleotides, the CDR3 is TGCAGCGTTGACGCAGGGGGCGGCTATGGCTACACCTTC.

This clonotype has a count of ten or more. The genes are TRBV29-1 and TRBJ1-4; 7 bases are a match to TRBD1. The CDR3 runs 13 residues. The germline CDR1 and CDR2 sequences are SQVTM and ANQGSEA. V lost 6 bases to trimming and J lost 5 bases; unmatched junction nucleotides: 6. The CDR3 is CSVRQGTNEKLFF. The CDR3 nucleotides read TGCAGCGTACGACAGGGTACGAATGAAAAACTGTTTTTT.

In its sample, this clonotype was seen many times. The chain joins TRBV12-3 or TRBV12-4 to TRBJ2-3, with 7 bases fitting TRBD1. Losses at the gene ends were 4 bases for V and 2 bases for J; bases not matched to a gene: 9. The CDR3 consists of 16 residues. The CDR3 region is CASSSGQAAHTDTQYF. CDR3 in DNA: TGTGCCAGCAGTTCCGGACAGGCCGCGCACACAGATACGCAGTATTTT.

In its sample, this clonotype was seen many times. This chain uses TRBV10-1 with TRBJ2-7; perhaps TRBD1 as D (5 bases). The V and J ends lost 0 bases and 0 bases respectively, with 9 bases between them. The CDR3 consists of 15 residues. The germline CDR1 and CDR2 sequences are WNHNN and SYGVQD (reference sequence). The CDR3 DNA follows: TGCGCCAGCAGTGAGTCAGGGGAATCCTCCTACGAGCAGTACGTC. Its translation: CASSESGESSYEQYV.

Ten or more counts support this clonotype. The CDR3 nucleotides are TGCAGCGTGGGATCGAAGACTCAGGGATCTGGGGCCAACGTCCTGACTTTC. It is translated as CSVGSKTQGSGANVLTF. V usage is TRBV29-1 and J usage is TRBJ2-6; maybe TRBD1 (5 bases). V dropped 6 bases and J dropped 1 base, with 19 bases sitting between them. Per germline, CDR1 SQVTM and CDR2 ANQGSEA. CDR3 length equals 17 residues.

This chain joins TRBV12-3 or TRBV12-4 and TRBJ1-3; D is unclear. Trimming left V 6 bases short and J 0 bases short, with 12 bases between. The CDR3 is 15 residues long. DNA of the CDR3: TGTGCCAGCAGCATACAGACCAACTCTGGAAACACCATATATTTT. It is translated as CASSIQTNSGNTIYF.

The J gene is TRBJ2-1, the V gene TRBV11-2, with TRBD2 matching over 12 bases. CDR3 length: 19 amino acids. Germline CDR1 is SGHAT and CDR2 is FQNNGV. J was trimmed by 0 bases and V by 1 base; bases with no gene match: 7. Here the CDR3 reads CASSLGRLAGEYSYNEQFF. In DNA form, the CDR3 reads TGTGCCAGCAGCTTAGGGAGACTAGCGGGAGAATACTCCTACAATGAGCAGTTCTTC.

This clonotype was seen many times. The rearrangement uses TRBV12-3 or TRBV12-4 and TRBJ2-3, with 8 nucleotides matching TRBD1. The CDR3 extends over 13 amino acids. With V trimmed by 6 bases and J by 1 base, 0 bases remained unmatched. CDR3 sequence reads: CASRGQGTDTQYF. The CDR3 DNA is TGTGCCAGCAGGGGACAGGGCACAGATACGCAGTATTTT.

This clonotype was seen a handful of times. This sequence joins TRBV6-2 or TRBV6-3 and TRBJ2-1, with 11 bases aligning to TRBD2. V trimming: 2 bases; J trimming: 2 bases; junction bases outside the gene matches: 5. The germline CDR1 and CDR2 sequences are MNHEY and SVGEGT. The CDR3 contains 17 residues. The CDR3 here is CASSYARTSGPYNEQFF. Here the CDR3 DNA reads TGTGCCAGCAGTTACGCACGGACTAGCGGGCCCTACAATGAGCAGTTCTTC.

The CDR3: CSAREGRRRETQYF. The CDR3 nucleotides read TGCAGTGCTAGAGAGGGCAGGAGGAGAGAGACCCAGTACTTC. The V and J genes are TRBV20-1 and TRBJ2-5, with D possibly TRBD2 on 5 matching bases. The V end was cut by 0 bases, the J end by 4 bases, with 12 bases between. This CDR3 region has 14 residues. CDR1 DFQATT and CDR2 SNEGSKA come from the germline V gene (reference sequence).

This clonotype has at least ten counts. This sequence joins TRBV9 and TRBJ2-1; no firm D call. CDR3 length: 15 residues. V dropped 0 bases and J dropped 3 bases, with 10 bases sitting between them. Germline lookup yields CDR1 SGDLS and CDR2 YYNGEE. CDR3: CASSVGLALYNEQFF. Here the CDR3 DNA reads TGTGCCAGCAGCGTAGGACTCGCGCTCTACAATGAGCAGTTCTTC.

This clonotype was seen a few times. V is TRBV7-9 and J is TRBJ2-5; 9 nucleotides agree with TRBD2. This CDR3 is 17 amino acids long. Germline CDR1 is SEHNR and CDR2 is FQNEAQ (reference sequence). V dropped 3 bases and J dropped 2; count of bases not matched to a gene: 10. CDR3 amino acids: CASSLGGLAGSQETQYF. DNA for the CDR3: TGTGCCAGCAGCTTGGGGGGGCTAGCGGGGAGTCAAGAGACCCAGTACTTC. Full variable domain (remainder filled in from reference TRBV7-9 and TRBJ2-5): DTGVSQNPRHKITKRGQNVTFRCDPISEHNRLYWYRQTLGQGPEFLTYFQNEAQLEKSRLLSDRFSAERPKGSFSTLEIQRTEQGDSAMYLCASSLGGLAGSQETQYFGPGTRLLVL.

A few counts support this clonotype. This sequence joins TRBV20-1 and TRBJ2-3; D uncertain. In germline, CDR1 is DFQATT, CDR2 SNEGSKA (reference sequence). Trimming stripped 1 base from V and 5 bases from J, with 7 bases between. The CDR3 consists of 12 residues. For the CDR3, the DNA is TGCAGTGCTAGAGGTCTAGGAGATACGCAGTATTTT. Encoded protein: CSARGLGDTQYF.

This clonotype was detected a few times. V gene TRBV9 combines with J gene TRBJ2-5, with D tentatively TRBD1 (6 bases). The ends were cut back, 4 bases at V and 1 base at J, with 17 bases in the middle. This CDR3 is 16 amino acids long. Germline V gene lookup returns CDR1 SGDLS and CDR2 YYNGEE. The CDR3 nucleotides read TGTGCCAGCAGCACGGAACAGGGTGGGGCCCAAGAGACCCAGTACTTC. Protein: CASSTEQGGAQETQYF.